The 29 T cell receptor beta chains below come from one sample, sequenced in a study of blood T cell repertoires in COVID-19 (dated by TCRdb to the early 2020s). Receptors were amplified or captured by the immunoSEQ multiplex PCR assay. Here the immuneACCESS table is served through TCRdb, limited to in-frame sequences with V and J called. Missing clones are a known gap in these copies; in checked studies unresolved V genes cover under half, and the rest lacks a known reason. Recorded for this sample are about 190,000 clones; approximately 80% of them occurred a single time. The ten biggest clones cover about 6.3% of the sample. Sequenced: peripheral blood. These receptors came from a man between 60 and 70 years old with acute or convalescent COVID-19.

V usage is TRBV7-2 and J usage is TRBJ1-6; D gene ambiguous. This CDR3 spans 15 amino acids. Trimming stripped 1 base from V and 7 bases from J, with 11 bases between. From germline, CDR1 is SGHTA and CDR2 FQGNSA. Here the CDR3 DNA reads TGTGCCAGCAGCTTAGAAGGAGGACTGAATTCACCCCTCCACTTT. Translating it yields CASSLEGGLNSPLHF.

The rearrangement joins TRBV6-2 or TRBV6-3 to TRBJ1-5; the D gene is possibly TRBD1 (5 bases). Germline CDR1 reads MNHEY; CDR2 reads SVGEGT. V shed 2 bases and J shed 6 bases, with 8 bases lying between them. The CDR3 is 13 residues long. CDR3 sequence (DNA): TGTGCCAGCAGTTACACCGGGGGTCAGCCCCAGCATTTT. It encodes CASSYTGGQPQHF.

This clone was detected once. J is TRBJ2-3 and V is TRBV2; D unclear. Trimming left V 4 bases short and J 4 bases short, with 6 bases between. The germline CDR1 and CDR2 sequences are SNHLY and FYNNEI. The CDR3 is made up of 12 amino acids. The CDR3 sequence: CASSGSADTQYF. The DNA for the CDR3 is TGTGCCAGCAGTGGGTCGGCAGATACGCAGTATTTT.

This chain connects TRBV5-4 to TRBJ2-3; 10 positions agree with TRBD2. Germline CDR1 reads SGHNT; CDR2 reads YYREEE (reference sequence). V gave up 5 bases and J gave up 4 bases; unmatched junction bases: 7. This CDR3 has 15 residues. The CDR3 spells CASRSGTSAPDTQYF. The DNA for the CDR3 is TGTGCCAGCAGGTCCGGGACTAGCGCTCCAGATACGCAGTATTTT.

This rearrangement joins TRBV5-1 to TRBJ1-2, with D hard to call. The CDR3 runs to 13 residues. Looked up from germline, CDR1 is SGHRS and CDR2 is YFSETQ. V lost 4 bases to trimming and J lost 6 bases, with 13 bases between them. CDR3 bases: TGCGCCAGCAGCCTCAAGATGTCAGATGGCTACACCTTC. Protein sequence: CASSLKMSDGYTF.

The V and J genes are TRBV7-8 and TRBJ2-1, with 7 bases aligning to TRBD2. Germline CDR1 is SGHVS and CDR2 is FQNEAQ. CDR3 size: 16 residues. Losses at the gene ends were 5 bases for V and 0 bases for J; bases not matched to a gene: 7. CDR3 coding DNA: TGTGCCAGCAGCCCCTTAGCGGGTTACTCCTACAATGAGCAGTTCTTC. Protein: CASSPLAGYSYNEQFF.

The chain joins TRBV7-9 to TRBJ1-5; 11 bases fit TRBD1. Germline V CDR1 and CDR2: SEHNR, FQNEAQ (reference sequence). The ends lost 5 bases at V and 6 bases at J; junction bases unmatched: 6. There are 15 residues in the CDR3. The chain's CDR3 is CASSPGQGVFQPQHF. CDR3 DNA sequence: TGTGCCAGCAGCCCGGGACAGGGGGTTTTTCAGCCCCAGCATTTT.

This clone is judged large. J is TRBJ1-4 and V is TRBV21-1; TRBD1 reflects the table's D call only, with no check against the DNA. TRBV21-1 is described as a pseudogene. The CDR3 length is 14 residues. In nucleotides, the CDR3 is TGTGCCAGCAAAAGACAGGACGGGGATGAAAAACTGTTTTTT. This translates into CASKRQDGDEKLFF.

This chain joins TRBV20-1 and TRBJ2-3; no firm D call. The V gene's germline CDR1 is DFQATT and CDR2 SNEGSKA (reference sequence). Trimming left V 4 bases short and J 2 bases short, with 4 bases between. CDR3 length: 11 residues. CDR3 DNA: TGCAGTGCTAAGCCCACAGATACGCAGTATTTT. Translation gives CSAKPTDTQYF.

The CDR3 loop reads CASSHGGQAKNIQYF. CDR3 nucleotide sequence: TGCGCCAGCAGCCACGGAGGACAGGCCAAAAACATTCAGTACTTC. This chain connects TRBV4-1 to TRBJ2-4, with a possible D match to TRBD1 (6 bases). CDR1 is MGHRA and CDR2 is YSYEKL in the germline V gene. V shed 3 bases and J shed 1 base, with 10 bases lying between them. This CDR3 is built from 15 residues.

V is TRBV21-1 and J is TRBJ2-1; TRBD2 reflects the table's D call only, with no check against the DNA. TRBV21-1 has pseudogene status. The CDR3 sequence is 15 residues long. The CDR3 protein is CASSATSGRGNEQFF. Here the CDR3 DNA reads TGTGCCAGCAGCGCGACTAGCGGCCGTGGGAATGAGCAGTTCTTC.

The chain combines TRBV10-1 with TRBJ2-2; tentatively, D is TRBD2 (5 bases). This CDR3 has 13 residues. V dropped 5 bases and J dropped 6 bases, with 10 bases sitting between them. Germline V lookup: CDR1 WNHNN, CDR2 SYGVQD (reference sequence). CDR3 residues: CASSRTSPGELFF. The CDR3, as DNA: TGCGCCAGCAGTAGGACTTCACCCGGGGAGCTGTTTTTT.

V usage is TRBV4-2 and J usage is TRBJ2-3; 9 nucleotides match TRBD2. CDR1 and CDR2 from the germline V gene are LGHNA and YNFKEQ. V shed 7 bases and J 4 bases; nucleotides not matched to a gene: 9. This CDR3 spans 15 amino acids. CDR3 in amino acids: CASTPIAGGPDTQYF. In DNA, the CDR3 is TGTGCCAGCACCCCTATTGCGGGGGGGCCAGATACGCAGTATTTT.

V usage is TRBV6-5 and J usage is TRBJ2-1; 11 bases match TRBD2. CDR1 MNHEY and CDR2 SVGAGI come from the germline V gene. J was trimmed by 5 bases and V by 2 bases; bases with no gene match: 5. The CDR3 sequence is 16 residues long. The CDR3 loop is CASSYTGTSGHNEQFF. CDR3 in DNA: TGTGCCAGCAGTTACACCGGGACTAGCGGACACAATGAGCAGTTCTTC.

V is TRBV4-1 and J is TRBJ1-5; D uncertain. The CDR3 runs to 13 residues. Germline V gene lookup returns CDR1 MGHRA and CDR2 YSYEKL. The V end was cut by 1 base, the J end by 4 bases, with 5 bases between. The CDR3 DNA is TGCGCCAGCAGCCAAGGTAGAAATCAGCCCCAGCATTTT. This codes for CASSQGRNQPQHF.

The chain employs TRBV3-1 (or the pseudogene TRBV3-2) and TRBJ1-1; D perhaps matches TRBD1 (5 bases). Trimming removed 6 bases at V and 1 base at J, with 12 bases between. CDR1 and CDR2 (germline): LGHDT, YNNKEL (reference sequence). The CDR3 covers 14 residues. In DNA form, the CDR3 reads TGTGCCAGCAGTCGGGACTTGGGGAACACTGAAGCTTTCTTT. Translation gives CASSRDLGNTEAFF.

The chain employs TRBV6-5 and TRBJ2-5, with TRBD1 identical over 7 bases. The germline gives CDR1 MNHEY, CDR2 SVGAGI. V trimming: 1 base; J trimming: 5 bases; junction bases outside the gene matches: 4. This CDR3 is built from 14 residues. Here the CDR3 reads CASSYWDSVETQYF. DNA of the CDR3: TGTGCCAGCAGTTACTGGGACAGTGTTGAGACCCAGTACTTC.

The gene calls are TRBV3-1 (or the pseudogene TRBV3-2) and TRBJ1-6, with 8 bases matching TRBD1. The ends lost 0 bases at V and 4 bases at J; junction bases unmatched: 5. The CDR3 runs 17 residues. The germline gives CDR1 LGHDT, CDR2 YNNKEL (reference sequence). The CDR3: CASSQEGRTGYNSPLHF. CDR3 nucleotides: TGTGCCAGCAGCCAAGAGGGGCGGACAGGGTATAATTCACCCCTCCACTTT.

The chain combines TRBV6-4 with TRBJ1-6; 7 bases agree with TRBD1. Germline CDR1 reads MRHNA; CDR2 reads SNTAGT. V lost 3 bases and J lost 14; bases outside the gene matches: 7. The CDR3 runs 13 residues. CDR3 bases: TGTGCCAGCAGTGAGGTACAGGGGAGTACCCTCCACTTT. It is translated as CASSEVQGSTLHF.

This sequence joins TRBV9 and TRBJ2-1; the match to TRBD2 covers 10 bases. V gave up 4 bases and J gave up 5 bases; unmatched junction bases: 9. Germline loops: CDR1 SGDLS, CDR2 YYNGEE. The CDR3 spans 16 residues. The CDR3 here is CASSHQLAGIDNEQFF. The DNA for the CDR3 is TGTGCCAGCAGCCACCAACTAGCGGGGATCGACAATGAGCAGTTCTTC.

V and J are TRBV27 and TRBJ1-1; 7 nucleotides agree with TRBD1. CDR3 length: 14 amino acids. The junction had 7 bases not matched to a gene; V was cut back by 3 bases and J by 6 bases. The germline V gene has CDR1 MNHEY and CDR2 SMNVEV (reference sequence). The CDR3 loop reads CASSFSDRSPEAFF. The CDR3 nucleotides read TGTGCCAGCAGTTTCTCGGACAGGTCCCCTGAAGCTTTCTTT.

The J gene is TRBJ1-6, the V gene TRBV30; 10 bases are shared with TRBD1. The CDR3 spans 13 residues. J was trimmed by 10 bases and V by 5 bases; bases with no gene match: 5. Germline V CDR1 and CDR2: GTSNPN, SVGIG (reference sequence). CDR3 DNA sequence: TGTGCCTGGTCCGGGACAGGGGTCTCACCCCTCCACTTT. Encoded protein: CAWSGTGVSPLHF.

V and J are TRBV6-5 and TRBJ1-2, with TRBD1 matching over 7 bases. The CDR3 spans 15 residues. Germline lookup yields CDR1 MNHEY and CDR2 SVGAGI. J lost 4 bases, V lost 0 bases, and 5 bases had no gene match. The CDR3 protein is CASSYSTRQGYGYTF. For the CDR3, the DNA is TGTGCCAGCAGTTACTCGACGCGACAGGGCTATGGCTACACCTTC.

V is TRBV19 and J is TRBJ1-4; a weak D match, TRBD1 (6 bases). This CDR3 is built from 13 residues. V was shortened by 7 bases and J by 5 bases, with 11 bases between the two germline ends. The germline V gene has CDR1 LNHDA and CDR2 SQIVND (reference sequence). The CDR3 DNA reads as TGTGCCAGTACCCAGGACAGAAATGAAAAACTGTTTTTT. Residues: CASTQDRNEKLFF. Complete variable domain (other parts from reference TRBV19 and TRBJ1-4): DGGITQSPKYLFRKEGQNVTLSCEQNLNHDAMYWYRQDPGQGLRLIYYSQIVNDFQKGDIAEGYSVSREKKESFPLTVTSAQKNPTAFYLCASTQDRNEKLFFGSGTQLSVL.

This clone came up once. This chain uses TRBV6-5 with TRBJ2-3, with 9 bases identical to TRBD2. The trim removed 7 bases at V and 0 bases at J, leaving 5 bases unmatched. Looked up from germline, CDR1 is MNHEY and CDR2 is SVGAGI. This CDR3 is built from 15 residues. CDR3 loop: CASTLAGRSTDTQYF. The CDR3 bases are TGTGCCAGCACCCTAGCGGGGAGGAGCACAGATACGCAGTATTTT.

The chain links TRBV3-1 (or the pseudogene TRBV3-2) to TRBJ1-2, with a possible D match to TRBD1 (6 bases). CDR3 length: 14 amino acids. The germline gives CDR1 LGHDT, CDR2 YNNKEL (reference sequence). V was shortened by 0 bases and J by 4 bases, with 9 bases between the two germline ends. The CDR3 bases are TGTGCCAGCAGCCAAGATTCCAGGGGCTATGGCTACACCTTC. It yields the protein CASSQDSRGYGYTF.

This clone turned up a few times. The V gene is TRBV7-8, the J gene TRBJ2-2; 9 bases match TRBD2. The CDR3 runs to 16 residues. Germline values: CDR1 SGHVS, CDR2 FQNEAQ. After removal of 4 bases from V and 2 bases from J, the junction contained 5 bases not matched to a gene. The CDR3 DNA is TGTGCCAGCAGCTCCGTAGCGGGGGTAAACACCGGGGAGCTGTTTTTT. This sequence encodes CASSSVAGVNTGELFF.

This chain links TRBV10-3 with TRBJ1-5, with 10 bases matching TRBD1. Germline loops: CDR1 ENHRY, CDR2 SYGVKD. With 6 bases clipped from V and 9 bases from J, the junction kept 8 bases outside the gene matches. This CDR3 is built from 14 residues. The CDR3 here is CAIRDDRGLGPQHF. The DNA for the CDR3 is TGTGCCATCAGGGATGACAGGGGGCTAGGGCCCCAGCATTTT.

The rearrangement joins TRBV25-1 to TRBJ1-6; 7 bases are shared with TRBD1. Trimming removed 3 bases from V and 9 bases from J; junction bases left unmatched: 5. Germline values: CDR1 MGHDK, CDR2 SYGVNS. CDR3 length equals 14 residues. CDR3 residues: CASSDTDRISPLHF. The CDR3 nucleotides are TGTGCCAGCAGTGATACGGACAGGATTTCACCCCTCCACTTT.